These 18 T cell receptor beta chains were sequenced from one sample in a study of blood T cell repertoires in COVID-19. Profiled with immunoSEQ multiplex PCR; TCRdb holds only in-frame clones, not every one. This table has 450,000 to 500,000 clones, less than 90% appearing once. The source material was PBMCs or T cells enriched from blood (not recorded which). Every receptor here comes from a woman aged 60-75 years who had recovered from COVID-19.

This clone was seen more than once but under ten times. This CDR3 is CASSVGTSDGWGPTDTQYF. CDR3 bases: TGTGCCAGCAGCGTAGGTACTTCCGATGGGTGGGGGCCCACAGATACGCAGTATTTT. The chain links TRBV9 to TRBJ2-3; D might be TRBD1 (6 bases). This CDR3 contains 19 residues. Trimming removed 0 bases at V and 2 bases at J, with 22 bases between. CDR1 is SGDLS and CDR2 is YYNGEE in the germline V gene.

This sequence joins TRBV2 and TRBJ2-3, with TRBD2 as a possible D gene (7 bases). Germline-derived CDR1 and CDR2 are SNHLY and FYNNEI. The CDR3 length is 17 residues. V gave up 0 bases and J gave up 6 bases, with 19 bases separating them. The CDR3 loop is CASSEAGGGGLRDTQYF. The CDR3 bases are TGTGCCAGCAGTGAAGCGGGAGGGGGGGGACTCAGGGATACGCAGTATTTT.

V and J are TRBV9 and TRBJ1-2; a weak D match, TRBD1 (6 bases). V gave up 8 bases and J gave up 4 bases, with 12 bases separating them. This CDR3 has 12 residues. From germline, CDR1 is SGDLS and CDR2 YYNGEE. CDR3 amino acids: CASEGVGYGYTF. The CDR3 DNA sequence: TGTGCCAGTGAGGGGGTTGGCTATGGCTACACCTTC.

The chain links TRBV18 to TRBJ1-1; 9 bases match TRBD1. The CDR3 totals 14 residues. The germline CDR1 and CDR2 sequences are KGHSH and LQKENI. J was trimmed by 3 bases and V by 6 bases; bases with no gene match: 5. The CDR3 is CASSRQGDHTEAFF. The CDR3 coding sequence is TGTGCCAGCTCCCGACAGGGGGATCACACTGAAGCTTTCTTT.

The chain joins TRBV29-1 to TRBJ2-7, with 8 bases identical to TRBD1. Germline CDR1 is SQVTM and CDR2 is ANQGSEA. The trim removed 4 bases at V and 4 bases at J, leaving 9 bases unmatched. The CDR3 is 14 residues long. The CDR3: CSVATGQGSYEQYF. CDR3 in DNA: TGCAGCGTTGCGACAGGACAGGGAAGTTACGAGCAGTACTTC.

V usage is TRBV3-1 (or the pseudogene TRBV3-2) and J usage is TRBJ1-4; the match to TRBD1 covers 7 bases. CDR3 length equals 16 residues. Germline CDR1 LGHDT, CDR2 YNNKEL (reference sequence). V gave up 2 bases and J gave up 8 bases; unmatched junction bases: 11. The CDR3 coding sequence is TGTGCCAGCAGCCAATCCCCGGGACAGCCGGGGGAAAAACTGTTTTTT. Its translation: CASSQSPGQPGEKLFF.

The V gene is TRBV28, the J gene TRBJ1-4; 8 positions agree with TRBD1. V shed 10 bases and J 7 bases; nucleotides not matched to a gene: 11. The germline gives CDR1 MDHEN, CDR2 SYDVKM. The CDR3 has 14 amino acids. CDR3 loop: CATGGGQDTEKLFF. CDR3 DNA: TGTGCCACCGGCGGGGGACAGGACACTGAAAAACTGTTTTTT.

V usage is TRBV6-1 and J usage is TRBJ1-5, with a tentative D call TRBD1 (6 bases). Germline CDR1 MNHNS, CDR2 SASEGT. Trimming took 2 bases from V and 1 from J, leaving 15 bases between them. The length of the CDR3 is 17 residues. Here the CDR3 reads CASSESAGVLSNQPQHF. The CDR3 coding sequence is TGTGCCAGCAGTGAATCCGCAGGGGTCCTCAGCAATCAGCCCCAGCATTTT.

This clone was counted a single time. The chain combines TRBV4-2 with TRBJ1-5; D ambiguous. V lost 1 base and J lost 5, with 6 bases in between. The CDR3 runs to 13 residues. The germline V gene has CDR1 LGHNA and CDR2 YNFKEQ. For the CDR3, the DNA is TGTGCCAGCAGCCAAGGCGATGATCAGCCCCAGCATTTT. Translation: CASSQGDDQPQHF.

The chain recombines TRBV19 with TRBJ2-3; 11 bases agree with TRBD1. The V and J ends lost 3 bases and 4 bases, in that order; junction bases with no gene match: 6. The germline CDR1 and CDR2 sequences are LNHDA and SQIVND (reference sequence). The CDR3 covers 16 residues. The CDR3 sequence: CASSIFGTGGSDTQYF. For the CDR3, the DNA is TGTGCCAGTAGTATTTTTGGGACAGGGGGTTCAGATACGCAGTATTTT.

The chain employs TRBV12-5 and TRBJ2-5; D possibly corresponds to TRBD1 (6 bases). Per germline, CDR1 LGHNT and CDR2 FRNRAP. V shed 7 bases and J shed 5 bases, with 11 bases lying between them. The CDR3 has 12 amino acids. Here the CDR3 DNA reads TGTGCTAGTGCCTACAGGGAGGAGACCCAGTACTTC. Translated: CASAYREETQYF.

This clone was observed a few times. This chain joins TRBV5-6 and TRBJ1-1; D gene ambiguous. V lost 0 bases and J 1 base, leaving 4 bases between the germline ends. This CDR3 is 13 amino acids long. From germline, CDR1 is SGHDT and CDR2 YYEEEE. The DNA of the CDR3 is TGTGCCAGCAGCTTGGCCCGGAACACTGAAGCTTTCTTT. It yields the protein CASSLARNTEAFF.

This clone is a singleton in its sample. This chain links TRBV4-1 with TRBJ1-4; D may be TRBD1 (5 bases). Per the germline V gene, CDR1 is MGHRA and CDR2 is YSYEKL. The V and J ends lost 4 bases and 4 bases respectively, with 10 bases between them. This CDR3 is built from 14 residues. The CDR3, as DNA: TGCGCCAGCAGCCCGCGGGGCGTTAATGAAAAACTGTTTTTT. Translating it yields CASSPRGVNEKLFF.

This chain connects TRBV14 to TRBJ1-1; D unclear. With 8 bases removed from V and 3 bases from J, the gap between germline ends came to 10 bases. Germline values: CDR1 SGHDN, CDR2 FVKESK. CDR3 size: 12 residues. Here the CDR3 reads CASGDGYTEAFF. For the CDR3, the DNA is TGTGCCAGCGGAGACGGATACACTGAAGCTTTCTTT.

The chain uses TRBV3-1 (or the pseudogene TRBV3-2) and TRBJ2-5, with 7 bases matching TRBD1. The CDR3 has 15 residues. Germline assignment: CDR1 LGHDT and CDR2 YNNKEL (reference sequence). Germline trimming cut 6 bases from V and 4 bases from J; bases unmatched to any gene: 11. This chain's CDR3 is CASSHTTGSRETQYF. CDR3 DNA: TGTGCCAGCAGTCATACGACAGGGAGCAGAGAGACCCAGTACTTC.

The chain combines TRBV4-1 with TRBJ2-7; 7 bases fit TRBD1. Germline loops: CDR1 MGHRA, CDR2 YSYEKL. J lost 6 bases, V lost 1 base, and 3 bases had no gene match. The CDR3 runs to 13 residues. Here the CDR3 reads CASSQARDSEQYF. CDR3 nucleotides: TGCGCCAGCAGCCAAGCCCGGGACAGCGAGCAGTACTTC.

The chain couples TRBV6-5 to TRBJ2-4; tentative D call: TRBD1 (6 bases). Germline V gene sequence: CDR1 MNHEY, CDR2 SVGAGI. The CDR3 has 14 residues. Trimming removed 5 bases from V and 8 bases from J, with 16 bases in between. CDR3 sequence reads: CASSPGTQRDIQYF. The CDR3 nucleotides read TGTGCCAGCAGTCCCGGGACACAACGTGACATTCAGTACTTC.

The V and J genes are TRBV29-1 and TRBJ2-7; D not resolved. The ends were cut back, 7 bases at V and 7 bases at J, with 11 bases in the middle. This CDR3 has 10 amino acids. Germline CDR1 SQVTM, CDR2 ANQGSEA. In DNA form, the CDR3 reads TGCAGCGCCCTCGGTCGGGAGCAGTACTTC. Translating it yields CSALGREQYF.